Included here is one T cell receptor beta chain sequence, with context. What it binds is not known. The sample comes from a study of shared clonotypes between healthy human individuals. Overall study results and limits: Of the naive CD4 clonotypes, about 5% were shared across several donors.

This CDR3 comprises 15 residues. The V gene's germline CDR1 is SGDLS and CDR2 YYNGEE. The trim removed 3 bases at V and 3 bases at J, leaving 4 bases unmatched. CD8 cells classed as naive were CD45RO-negative and positively selected for CCR7, excluding terminally differentiated effector memory CD45RA+ cells. The input for sorted-subset replicate PCRs was approximately 200 ng DNA, 30,000 or so T cell genomes. Clones were read by immunoSEQ multiplex PCR, and TCRdb kept only the in-frame ones, dropping some. The table has hundreds of thousands of clones, roughly 95% seen once. This sequence originates from a young woman in good health. Material: naive CD8+ T cells sorted from blood. The chain links TRBV9 to TRBJ2-1, with 9 bases aligning to TRBD1. In DNA form, the CDR3 reads TGTGCCAGCAGCGGGTGGGACAGGGACTACAATGAGCAGTTCTTC. Amino acids: CASSGWDRDYNEQFF.